The clone carrying this T cell receptor beta chain showed up just a few times. The antigen is unknown. The data belong to a study of response to subunit inactivated influenza vaccine. Study-level findings and limits: Seasonal influenza vaccination, on each occasion, was suggested by the authors to recruit few new T cells.

TCRdb itself ran the RT-PCR reads through MiXCR, one entry per CDR3 protein. The sample has fewer than 800,000 distinct CDR3 sequences, around 14% seen once. The CDR3 totals 15 residues. V lost 1 base to trimming and J lost 1 base, with 12 bases between them. The V gene's germline CDR1 is SQVTM and CDR2 ANQGSEA. Sequencing was performed on PBMCs from blood, taken 11 to 12 days after vaccination. This chain uses TRBV29-1 with TRBJ2-3; possible D gene TRBD2, 6 bases. The clonotype was recovered from a man over 45 who received an inactivated influenza vaccine. The CDR3 DNA follows: TGCAGCGTTGAAGGTTCTGGGGAGGGCACAGATACGCAGTATTTT. Its protein product is CSVEGSGEGTDTQYF.